This passage covers 8 T cell receptor beta chains from one sample sequenced in a study of T cells in Graves' hyperthyroidism and ophthalmopathy. TCR beta CDR3 regions were amplified from RNA transcripts. When the TCR CDR3 underwent first-round RT-PCR, the HTBI primer set was used. TCRdb independently ran MiXCR on the multiplex PCR reads; one entry per CDR3 protein. Among roughly 380,000 distinct CDR3 sequences listed, 13% were seen once. Sequences were obtained from blood. These receptors were collected from a man aged 30-40 years with Graves' hyperthyroidism that later progressed to Graves' ophthalmopathy.

This clonotype was found many times. The chain carries TRBV24-1 and TRBJ2-5; the D is unclear. This CDR3 has 13 amino acids. Trimming left V 2 bases short and J 3 bases short, with 6 bases between. CDR1 KGHDR and CDR2 SFDVKD come from the germline V gene. The CDR3 DNA reads TGTGCCACCAGTGATTGGGCAGAAGAGACCCAGTACTTC. It is translated as CATSDWAEETQYF.

The sample holds many counts of this clonotype. The chain recombines TRBV18 with TRBJ2-7, with a tentative D call TRBD1 (6 bases). CDR1 KGHSH and CDR2 LQKENI come from the germline V gene. V lost 2 bases and J 0 bases, leaving 8 bases between the germline ends. The CDR3 loop spans 14 amino acids. This chain's CDR3 is CASSPGQLSYEQYF. The CDR3 DNA reads as TGTGCCAGCTCACCAGGACAGCTCTCCTACGAGCAGTACTTC.

The table lists this clonotype with a few counts. V is TRBV19 and J is TRBJ1-2, with a possible D match to TRBD1 (5 bases). The germline gives CDR1 LNHDA, CDR2 SQIVND (reference sequence). V shed 5 bases and J shed 9 bases, with 22 bases lying between them. This CDR3 contains 15 residues. In DNA form, the CDR3 reads TGTGCCAGTAGTGTGGGACTCATGTCCCCTCTAAGCTACACCTTC. Translated, it gives CASSVGLMSPLSYTF.

In this sample, this clonotype turned up a few times. A much more abundant neighbour one base away suggests this may be a read error. The genes are TRBV2 and TRBJ2-3; 7 bases match TRBD2. Germline V gives CDR1 SNHLY, CDR2 FYNNEI. This CDR3 has 15 amino acids. The CDR3 sequence: CAGRTAWRGTDTQYF. CDR3 nucleotide sequence: TGTGCCGGCAGGACGGCGTGGCGGGGGACAGATACGCAGTATTTT.

This clonotype was recorded at least ten times. In nucleotides, the CDR3 is TGTGCCATTACCGGGACAACGGATTCACCCCTCCACTTT. Protein: CAITGTTDSPLHF. The chain has TRBV10-3 and TRBJ1-6; maybe TRBD1 (6 bases). V lost 9 bases and J 8 bases, leaving 14 bases between the germline ends. The CDR3 contains 13 residues. The germline gives CDR1 ENHRY, CDR2 SYGVKD.

On this clonotype: It may be a read error: a sequence one base away is much more abundant. The CDR3 loop reads CAGSYGTGELFF. Here the CDR3 DNA reads TGTGCCGGCAGTTACGGAACCGGGGAGCTGTTTTTT. The chain links TRBV6-5 to TRBJ2-2; D remains ambiguous. The CDR3 spans 12 residues. Germline CDR1 reads MNHEY; CDR2 reads SVGAGI.

About this clonotype: A much larger clone is a single base away; this may be a read error. Since the CDR3 does not end with the conserved phenylalanine or tryptophan, this likely comes from a read error. The chain uses TRBV7-9 and TRBJ2-5; 8 bases are shared with TRBD1. CDR1 is SEHNR, CDR2 FQNEAQ, per germline (reference sequence). V lost 6 bases and J lost 1; bases outside the gene matches: 1. This CDR3 comprises 13 residues. In DNA, the CDR3 is TGTGCCAGCAGAACAGGGGGCCAAGAGACCCAGTACTAC. Protein sequence: CASRTGGQETQYY.

The sample holds a few counts of this clonotype. The rearrangement links TRBV29-1 to TRBJ2-1, with D possibly being TRBD1 or TRBD2 (7 bases each). This CDR3 is built from 14 residues. With 1 base removed from V and 6 bases from J, the gap between germline ends came to 13 bases. The germline V gene has CDR1 SQVTM and CDR2 ANQGSEA. In nucleotides, the CDR3 is TGCAGCGTTGAAGGCAGGGGGGGGGTCAATGAGCAGTTCTTC. This encodes CSVEGRGGVNEQFF.